Each of the 15 T cell receptor beta chains below was sequenced from the same sample in a study of blood T cell repertoires in COVID-19 (dated by TCRdb to the early 2020s). Library generation was performed with the immunoSEQ multiplex PCR assay. TCRdb holds this immuneACCESS table with in-frame rearrangements only. Some clones are missing; in checked studies, unresolved V genes explain under half, and the rest has no known cause. The sample table holds over 450,000 clones, of which 85% to 90% were seen once. The ten largest clones add up to 0.8% to 0.9% of the sample. What was sequenced was peripheral blood. These receptors were taken from a man between 18 and 35 years old with COVID-19, enrolled during active disease.

The V call is TRBV2, the J call TRBJ1-5; no clear D. Trimming removed 2 bases from V and 6 bases from J, with 17 bases in between. Germline V CDR1 and CDR2: SNHLY, FYNNEI. The length of the CDR3 is 16 residues. The CDR3 region has the DNA TGTGCCAGCAGTGAAAGAGGGCGTGAGTCGGGTCAGCCCCAGCATTTT. Protein sequence: CASSERGRESGQPQHF.

The J gene is TRBJ2-1, the V gene TRBV6-4; 13 nucleotides agree with TRBD2. Germline V gene sequence: CDR1 MRHNA, CDR2 SNTAGT. J gave up 9 bases and V 4 bases, and 3 bases lay outside the gene matches. The CDR3 length is 14 residues. The CDR3 loop reads CASSGGTSGTEQFF. The CDR3, as DNA: TGTGCCAGCAGTGGTGGGACTAGCGGGACTGAGCAGTTCTTC.

The V gene is TRBV11-3, the J gene TRBJ1-1; D is possibly TRBD1 (5 bases). Germline lookup yields CDR1 SGHNT and CDR2 YENEEA. The CDR3 is 14 amino acids. With 2 bases removed from V and 0 bases from J, the gap between germline ends came to 7 bases. The CDR3 region is CASSLSGLNTEAFF. CDR3 DNA sequence: TGTGCCAGCAGCTTATCAGGGTTGAACACTGAAGCTTTCTTT.

The V gene is TRBV19, the J gene TRBJ1-1; D uncertain. V was clipped by 5 bases and J by 4 bases, with 17 bases between them. The CDR3 consists of 15 residues. Looked up from germline, CDR1 is LNHDA and CDR2 is SQIVND (reference sequence). The DNA for the CDR3 is TGTGCCAGTAGTGACCCGGGGAAAGGAGGCACTGAAGCTTTCTTT. Amino acids: CASSDPGKGGTEAFF.

V usage is TRBV7-8 and J usage is TRBJ1-2; D is unclear. Germline assignment: CDR1 SGHVS and CDR2 FQNEAQ. V was clipped by 3 bases and J by 5 bases, with 16 bases between them. The CDR3 is 15 residues long. The CDR3 region is CASSLRPLMAYGYTF. The CDR3 DNA follows: TGTGCCAGCAGCTTGAGGCCCCTGATGGCTTATGGCTACACCTTC.

This clone came up once. The CDR3 DNA reads as TGTGCCAGCTCACCACCGGGACTAGCGTTCAATGAGCAGTTCTTC. Protein product: CASSPPGLAFNEQFF. The chain employs TRBV18 and TRBJ2-1; 10 bases align to TRBD2. The germline V gene encodes CDR1 KGHSH and CDR2 LQKENI. This CDR3 region has 15 residues. J was trimmed by 6 bases and V by 0 bases; bases with no gene match: 2.

A single count supports this clone. The CDR3 DNA is TGTGCCAGCAGCGTAGAAGGGGGCGGGAACTACAATGAGCAGTTCTTC. Its translation is CASSVEGGGNYNEQFF. The rearrangement joins TRBV9 to TRBJ2-1; tentatively, D is TRBD1 (7 bases). CDR1 and CDR2 (germline): SGDLS, YYNGEE. Deletions cut 0 bases from V and 3 bases from J, with 13 bases between. CDR3 length: 16 amino acids.

The chain couples TRBV3-1 (or the pseudogene TRBV3-2) to TRBJ2-2; D remains ambiguous. CDR1 LGHDT and CDR2 YNNKEL come from the germline V gene (reference sequence). V lost 3 bases to trimming and J lost 8 bases, with 10 bases between them. The CDR3 length is 13 residues. The CDR3 DNA follows: TGTGCCAGCAGCCACGTAACTGCGGGGGAGCTGTTTTTT. As protein: CASSHVTAGELFF.

The chain links TRBV6-5 to TRBJ2-7; possibly TRBD1 for D (6 bases). V was clipped by 2 bases and J by 6 bases, with 20 bases between them. The CDR3 runs 16 residues. Germline lookup yields CDR1 MNHEY and CDR2 SVGAGI. CDR3 in DNA: TGTGCCAGCAGTTACCGGGTGCCGGCAGGGGCTGTCGAGCAGTACTTC. This translates into CASSYRVPAGAVEQYF.

This clone was seen a single time. The chain carries TRBV7-8 and TRBJ2-3; D perhaps matches TRBD2 (6 bases). The CDR3 runs 15 residues. Germline V CDR1 and CDR2: SGHVS, FQNEAQ. Deletions cut 1 base from V and 5 bases from J, with 13 bases between. CDR3 coding DNA: TGTGCCAGCAGCTTAGGAGTCGGGAGTCAAGATACGCAGTATTTT. Translating it yields CASSLGVGSQDTQYF.

This chain uses TRBV30 with TRBJ1-5, with a possible D match to TRBD1 (6 bases). Germline loops: CDR1 GTSNPN, CDR2 SVGIG (reference sequence). Trimming shortened V by 3 bases and J by 5 bases, and 14 bases separated the two germline ends. The CDR3 loop spans 14 amino acids. Here the CDR3 DNA reads TGTGCCTGGAGGGGTAGGGGGTTGGATCAGCCCCAGCATTTT. This encodes CAWRGRGLDQPQHF.

This clone was counted once. The CDR3 region is CASSEGREGMTQYF. In DNA form, the CDR3 reads TGTGCCAGCAGTGAAGGGCGGGAGGGAATGACCCAGTACTTC. The rearrangement links TRBV2 to TRBJ2-5; 9 positions agree with TRBD2. From germline, CDR1 is SNHLY and CDR2 FYNNEI. The CDR3 contains 14 residues. The trim removed 1 base at V and 7 bases at J, leaving 4 bases unmatched. The complete variable domain, with remaining parts taken from reference TRBV2 and TRBJ2-5, reads EPEVTQTPSHQVTQMGQEVILRCVPISNHLYFYWYRQILGQKVEFLVSFYNNEISEKSEIFDDQFSVERPDGSNFTLKIRSTKLEDSAMYFCASSEGREGMTQYFGPGTRLLVL.

This chain uses TRBV3-1 (or the pseudogene TRBV3-2) with TRBJ2-2; TRBD2 matches at 8 bases. The germline V gene has CDR1 LGHDT and CDR2 YNNKEL (reference sequence). The CDR3 consists of 16 residues. After removal of 1 base from V and 1 base from J, the junction contained 2 bases not matched to a gene. The CDR3 here is CASSQGGRQNTGELFF. CDR3 nucleotides: TGTGCCAGCAGCCAAGGCGGGAGGCAGAACACCGGGGAGCTGTTTTTT.

This clone was seen a single time. This chain joins TRBV5-4 and TRBJ2-5; 10 nucleotides agree with TRBD2. J lost 4 bases, V lost 2 bases, and 5 bases had no gene match. Germline-derived CDR1 and CDR2 are SGHNT and YYREEE (reference sequence). CDR3 length: 15 residues. The CDR3, as DNA: TGTGCCAGCAGCTTAGTAGCGGGGGGAGTAGAGACCCAGTACTTC. Protein product: CASSLVAGGVETQYF.

The chain employs TRBV18 and TRBJ1-1; perhaps TRBD1 as D (6 bases). Germline V CDR1 and CDR2: KGHSH, LQKENI. The CDR3 spans 18 residues. With 3 bases removed from V and 0 bases from J, the gap between germline ends came to 20 bases. The DNA of the CDR3 is TGTGCCAGCTCACCCCAGGCGGGGGGCTTACTTCTGAACACTGAAGCTTTCTTT. Protein product: CASSPQAGGLLLNTEAFF.